This entry is about one T cell receptor (beta chain). Its target is unknown. This record comes from a study of shared clonotypes between healthy human individuals. Study summary: Three CD4 naive, three CD4 memory, two CD8 naive and one CD8 memory plate were used per donor. Regarding the study as a whole: Blood alone was sampled, and tissue repertoires likely differ.

CD45RO negativity and positive selection for CCR7 defined naive CD8 cells, a population that excluded terminally differentiated effector memory CD45RA+ cells. TCRdb's copy holds only in-frame clones and misses some; the assay was immunoSEQ multiplex PCR. The table lists about 2 million clones, roughly 95% of them singletons. The germline CDR1 and CDR2 sequences are MNHNS and SASEGT. The CDR3 extends over 15 amino acids. V lost 1 base and J 7 bases, leaving 11 bases between the germline ends. This receptor was taken from a man between 18 and 29 years old in good health. The chain carries TRBV6-1 and TRBJ1-6; unclear D gene. The sample was naive CD8+ T cells sorted from blood. This CDR3 is CASSEGVGTNSPLHF. The DNA of the CDR3 is TGTGCCAGCAGTGAAGGGGTAGGAACCAATTCACCCCTCCACTTT.